This T cell receptor beta chain came from a study of blood T cell repertoires in COVID-19. Study in general: Spain, Italy and the United States supplied samples that represented acute and convalescent COVID-19. T cells, B-cell-depleted T cells, or PBMCs provided the cDNA or gDNA that served as material.

Original handling: Amplification of reference gene primers was used by the study to estimate nucleated cell counts. The repertoire was sequenced with immunoSEQ multiplex PCR; TCRdb's copy has only in-frame clones and lacks some. V, J and clone size were drawn from that table, and D and trimming were deduced from the DNA. Of 200,000 to 300,000 clones detected, nearly 90% appear once; the ten largest clones hold 0.7%. CDR3 length equals 13 residues. Germline V gives CDR1 SGHDT, CDR2 YYEEEE. Trimming stripped 4 bases from V and 8 bases from J, with 15 bases between. The chain couples TRBV5-6 to TRBJ1-2; D is perhaps TRBD1 (6 bases). Sequencing was carried out using peripheral blood. The source of this sequence is a human donor in a cohort sampled during active COVID-19. The CDR3 region is CASSRETGTGYTF. The CDR3 DNA reads as TGTGCCAGCAGCCGTGAGACCGGGACAGGCTACACCTTC.